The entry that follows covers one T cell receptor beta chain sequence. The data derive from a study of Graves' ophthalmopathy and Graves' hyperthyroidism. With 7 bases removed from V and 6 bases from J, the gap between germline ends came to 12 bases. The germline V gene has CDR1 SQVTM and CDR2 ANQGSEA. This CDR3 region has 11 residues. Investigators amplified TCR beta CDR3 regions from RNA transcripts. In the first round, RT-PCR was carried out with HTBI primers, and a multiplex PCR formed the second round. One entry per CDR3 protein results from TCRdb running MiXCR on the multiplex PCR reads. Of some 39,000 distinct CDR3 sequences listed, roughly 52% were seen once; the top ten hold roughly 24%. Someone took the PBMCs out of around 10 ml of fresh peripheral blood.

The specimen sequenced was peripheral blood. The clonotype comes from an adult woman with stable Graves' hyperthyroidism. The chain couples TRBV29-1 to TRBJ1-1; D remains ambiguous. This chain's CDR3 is CSDGARAEAFF. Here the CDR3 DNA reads TGCAGCGACGGTGCCCGGGCTGAAGCTTTCTTT.